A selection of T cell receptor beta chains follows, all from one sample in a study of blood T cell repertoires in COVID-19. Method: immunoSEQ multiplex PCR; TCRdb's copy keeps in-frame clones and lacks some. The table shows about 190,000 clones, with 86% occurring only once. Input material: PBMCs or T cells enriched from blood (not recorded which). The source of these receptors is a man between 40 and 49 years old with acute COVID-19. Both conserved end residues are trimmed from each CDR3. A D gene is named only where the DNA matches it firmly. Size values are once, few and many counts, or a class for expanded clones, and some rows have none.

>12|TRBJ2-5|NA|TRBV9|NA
ASSLGWPQETQY
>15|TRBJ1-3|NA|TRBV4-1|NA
ASSQLYQLRSGNTIY
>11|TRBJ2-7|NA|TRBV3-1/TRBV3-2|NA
ASRIGGGYEQY
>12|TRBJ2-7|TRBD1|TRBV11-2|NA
ASTPWGTGDEQY
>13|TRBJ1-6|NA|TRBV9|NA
ASSASGVAGSPLH
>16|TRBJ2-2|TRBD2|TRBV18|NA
ASSQFTSGRKNTGELF
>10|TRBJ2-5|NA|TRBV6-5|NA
ASKRDQETQY
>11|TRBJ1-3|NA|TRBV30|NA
AWSGTLGNTIY
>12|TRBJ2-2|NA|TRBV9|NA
ASSVDTGLGELF
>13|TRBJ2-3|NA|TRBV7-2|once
ASSVAGQPTDTQY
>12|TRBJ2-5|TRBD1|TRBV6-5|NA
ASRGQGARETQY
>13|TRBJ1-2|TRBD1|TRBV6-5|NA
ASSTRTGGNYGYT
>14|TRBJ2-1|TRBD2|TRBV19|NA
ASSIDAGLAHNEQF
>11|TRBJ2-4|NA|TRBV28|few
ASRRDSKNIQY
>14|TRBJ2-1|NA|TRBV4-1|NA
ASTRNRDTWGNEQF
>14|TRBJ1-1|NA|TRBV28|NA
ASSLFGTGGGTEAF
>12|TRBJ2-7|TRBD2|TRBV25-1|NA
ASRYGGGGYEQY
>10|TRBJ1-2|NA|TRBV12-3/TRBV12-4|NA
ASSNSGGGYT
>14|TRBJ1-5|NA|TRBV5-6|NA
ASSLGWSYSNQPQH
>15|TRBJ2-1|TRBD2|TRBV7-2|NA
ASSLSLAGAAGNEQF
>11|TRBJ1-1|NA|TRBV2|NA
ASSATRGTEAF
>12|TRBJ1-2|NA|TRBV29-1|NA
SVLMEQNNYGYT
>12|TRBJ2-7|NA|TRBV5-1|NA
ASSLDGASYEQY
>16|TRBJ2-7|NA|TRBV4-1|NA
ASSQDLEGAGKGYEQY
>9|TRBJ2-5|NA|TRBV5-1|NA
ASSRGETQY
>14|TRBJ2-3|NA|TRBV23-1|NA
ASSCSQDSSTDTQY
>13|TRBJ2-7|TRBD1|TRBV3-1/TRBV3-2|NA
ASSRPGQGSYEQY
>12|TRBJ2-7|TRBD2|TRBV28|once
ASSSTSVSYEQY